Listed below are T cell receptor beta chains from one sample, sequenced in a study of OX40 agonist ivuxolimab in advanced cancers. TCRdb keeps only in-frame clones here, not all; method: immunoSEQ multiplex PCR. The data contain 10,000 to 11,000 clones, less than 65% of them singletons. This specimen was CD4+ or CD8+ T cells sorted from blood, taken in a trial of the OX40 agonist ivuxolimab. These receptors were taken from an adult with an advanced solid tumor such as melanoma, head and neck, liver or kidney cancer. The CDR3 runs from the conserved cysteine through the conserved F or W.

>TRBJ1-6|TRBV6-5
CASSWNRADSPLHF
>TRBJ1-2|TRBV28
CASSLQENYGYTF
>TRBJ1-4|TRBV6-5
CASSGRGVAEKLFF
>TRBJ1-2|TRBV5-5
CASSTRVAGDYGYTF
>TRBJ2-7|TRBV11-1
CASSPLGGRGYEQYF
>TRBJ1-2|TRBV28
CASRKKTGGEYGYTF
>TRBJ2-7|TRBV27
CASRVTSGSTYEQYF
>TRBJ1-1|TRBV25-1
CASSEWMGGGLNTEAFF
>TRBJ1-2|TRBV7-9
CASSLATGATGGLYYGYTF
>TRBJ2-7|TRBV14
CASSQVSWEQYF
>TRBJ2-3|TRBV4-3
CATRDRGRTDTQYF
>TRBJ1-4|TRBV28
CASSWEGQTTEKLFF
>TRBJ1-2|TRBV19
CASSIQGIDGYTF
>TRBJ2-7|TRBV6-1
CASSEGREVYEQYF
>TRBJ2-1|TRBV11-3
CASSKSTYNEQFF
>TRBJ1-5|TRBV7-8
CASSLQGEGYQPQHF
>TRBJ2-1|TRBV11-3
CASSLSTYNEQFF
>TRBJ1-1|TRBV14
CASSRAANTEAFF
>TRBJ2-1|TRBV28
CASSLGGAYNEQFF
>TRBJ1-1|TRBV15
CATSKGQGTEAFF
>TRBJ2-7|TRBV7-2
CASSWGNEQYF
>TRBJ2-1|TRBV7-3
CASSILAGSYNEQFF
>TRBJ2-7|TRBV5-5
CASSSTSGGTDEQYF